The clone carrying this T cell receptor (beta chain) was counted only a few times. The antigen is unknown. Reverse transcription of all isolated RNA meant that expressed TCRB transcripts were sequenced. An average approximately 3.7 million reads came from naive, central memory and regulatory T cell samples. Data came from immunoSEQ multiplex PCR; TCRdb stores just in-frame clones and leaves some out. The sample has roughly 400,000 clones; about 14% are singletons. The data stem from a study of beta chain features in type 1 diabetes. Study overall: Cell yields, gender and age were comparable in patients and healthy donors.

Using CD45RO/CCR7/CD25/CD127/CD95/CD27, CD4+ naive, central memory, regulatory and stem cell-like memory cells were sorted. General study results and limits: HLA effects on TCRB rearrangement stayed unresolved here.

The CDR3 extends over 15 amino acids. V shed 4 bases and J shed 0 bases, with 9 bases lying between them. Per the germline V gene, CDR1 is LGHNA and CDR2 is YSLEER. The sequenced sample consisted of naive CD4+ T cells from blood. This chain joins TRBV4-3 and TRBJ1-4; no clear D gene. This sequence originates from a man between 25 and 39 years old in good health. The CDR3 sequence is CASSPRTATNEKLFF. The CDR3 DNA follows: TGCGCCAGCAGCCCTCGCACCGCAACTAATGAAAAACTGTTTTTT.